The present T cell receptor (beta chain) was sequenced within a study of graft-versus-host responses after intestinal transplantation. Study information: Uniformly, recipients were administered anti-thymocyte globulin induction with subsequent tacrolimus and steroids for roughly three years.

The germline V and J ends were trimmed by 0 bases and 6 bases, with 19 bases remaining between them. CDR1 and CDR2 from the germline V gene are SGHNT and YYREEE (reference sequence). The CDR3 is 17 residues long. General observations from the study: Recipient marrow harbored GvH clones, some of which surfaced first in ileum or blood.

Comment on this clone: Its antigen is undetermined.

TCRdb's table, derived via immunoSEQ multiplex PCR, lists solely in-frame clones and lacks some. Here the sample spans about 120,000 clones, 85% to 95% being singletons. The V and J genes are TRBV5-4 and TRBJ2-1; no reliable D call. The origin of this receptor is a human donor who received an intestinal transplant. The material sequenced was unstimulated CD8+ T cells sorted from spleen or lymph node cells, taken before intestinal transplant. The CDR3 spells CASSLDFPRTVGNEQFF. For the CDR3, the DNA is TGTGCCAGCAGCTTGGACTTCCCGAGGACCGTGGGCAATGAGCAGTTCTTC.